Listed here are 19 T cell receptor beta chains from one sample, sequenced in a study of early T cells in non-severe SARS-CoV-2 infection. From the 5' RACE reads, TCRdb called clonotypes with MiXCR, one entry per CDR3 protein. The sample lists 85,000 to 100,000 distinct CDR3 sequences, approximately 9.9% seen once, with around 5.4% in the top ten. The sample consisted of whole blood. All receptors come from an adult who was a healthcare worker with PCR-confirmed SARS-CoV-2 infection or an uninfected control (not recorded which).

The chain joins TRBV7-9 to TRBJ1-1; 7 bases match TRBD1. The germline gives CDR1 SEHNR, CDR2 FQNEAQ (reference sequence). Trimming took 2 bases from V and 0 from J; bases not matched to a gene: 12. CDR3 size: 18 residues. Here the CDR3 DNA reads TGTGCCAGCAGCTTAAGTTTTGGGGGACAGCCGTTGAACACTGAAGCTTTCTTT. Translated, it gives CASSLSFGGQPLNTEAFF.

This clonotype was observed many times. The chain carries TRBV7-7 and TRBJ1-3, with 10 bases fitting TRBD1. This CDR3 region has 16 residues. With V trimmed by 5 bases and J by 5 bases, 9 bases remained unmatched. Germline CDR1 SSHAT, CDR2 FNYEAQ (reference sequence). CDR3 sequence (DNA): TGTGCCAGCAGCCCCATAGGGACAGGGGAGAGAAACACCATATATTTT. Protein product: CASSPIGTGERNTIYF.

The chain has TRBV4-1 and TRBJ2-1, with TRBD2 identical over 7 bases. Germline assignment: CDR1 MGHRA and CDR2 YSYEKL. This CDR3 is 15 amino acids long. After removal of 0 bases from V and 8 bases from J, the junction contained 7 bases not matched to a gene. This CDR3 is CASSQEGGSWYEQFF. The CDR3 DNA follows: TGCGCCAGCAGCCAAGAGGGCGGGAGCTGGTATGAGCAGTTCTTC.

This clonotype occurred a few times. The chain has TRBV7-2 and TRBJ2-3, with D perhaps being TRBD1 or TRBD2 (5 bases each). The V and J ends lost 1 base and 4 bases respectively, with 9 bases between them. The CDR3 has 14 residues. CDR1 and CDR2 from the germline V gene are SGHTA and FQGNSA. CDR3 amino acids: CASSLDPGPDTQYF. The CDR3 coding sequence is TGTGCCAGCAGCTTAGACCCGGGGCCAGATACGCAGTATTTT. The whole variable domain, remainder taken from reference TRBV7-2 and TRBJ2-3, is GAGVSQSPSNKVTEKGKDVELRCDPISGHTALYWYRQSLGQGLEFLIYFQGNSAPDKSGLPSDRFSAERTGGSVSTLTIQRTQQEDSAVYLCASSLDPGPDTQYFGPGTRLTVL.

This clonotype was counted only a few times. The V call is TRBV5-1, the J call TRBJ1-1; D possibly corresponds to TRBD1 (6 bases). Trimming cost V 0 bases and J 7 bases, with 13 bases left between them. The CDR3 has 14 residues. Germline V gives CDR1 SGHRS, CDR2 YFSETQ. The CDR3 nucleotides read TGCGCCAGCAGCTTGGAGGGGGGAGAAGTTGAAGCTTTCTTT. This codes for CASSLEGGEVEAFF.

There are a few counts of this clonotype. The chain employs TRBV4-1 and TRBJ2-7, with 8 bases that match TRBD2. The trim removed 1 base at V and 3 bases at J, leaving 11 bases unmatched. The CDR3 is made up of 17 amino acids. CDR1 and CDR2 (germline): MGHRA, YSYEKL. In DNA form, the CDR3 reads TGCGCCAGCAGCCAAGGGTCGGTGAGCGGGGGCTTCTACGAGCAGTACTTC. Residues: CASSQGSVSGGFYEQYF.

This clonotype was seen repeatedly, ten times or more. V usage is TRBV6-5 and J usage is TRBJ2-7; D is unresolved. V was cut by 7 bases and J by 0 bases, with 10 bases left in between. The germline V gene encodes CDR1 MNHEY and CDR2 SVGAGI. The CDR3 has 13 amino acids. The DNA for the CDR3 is TGTGCCAGCACCTCTATGCCCTCCTACGAGCAGTACTTC. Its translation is CASTSMPSYEQYF.

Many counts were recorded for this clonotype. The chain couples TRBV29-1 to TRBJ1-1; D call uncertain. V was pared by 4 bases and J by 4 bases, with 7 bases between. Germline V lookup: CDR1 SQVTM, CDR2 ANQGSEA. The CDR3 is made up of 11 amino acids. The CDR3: CSVVWSTEAFF. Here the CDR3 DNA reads TGCAGCGTTGTTTGGAGCACTGAAGCTTTCTTT. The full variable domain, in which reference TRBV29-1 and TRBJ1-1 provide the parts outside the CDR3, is SAVISQKPSRDICQRGTSLTIQCQVDSQVTMMFWYRQQPGQSLTLIATANQGSEATYESGFVIDKFPISRPNLTFSTLTVSNMSPEDSSIYLCSVVWSTEAFFGQGTRLTVV.

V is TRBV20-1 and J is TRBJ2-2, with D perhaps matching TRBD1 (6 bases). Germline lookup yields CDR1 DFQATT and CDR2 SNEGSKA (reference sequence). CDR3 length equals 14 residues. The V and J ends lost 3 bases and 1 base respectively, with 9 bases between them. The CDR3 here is CSASKQGNTGELFF. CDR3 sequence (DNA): TGCAGTGCTAGCAAACAGGGGAACACCGGGGAGCTGTTTTTT.

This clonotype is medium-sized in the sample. The CDR3 region is CASSLEGQGYEQYF. As DNA, the CDR3 is TGTGCCAGCAGCTTGGAGGGACAGGGCTACGAGCAGTACTTC. The chain employs TRBV5-5 and TRBJ2-7; 9 bases map to TRBD1. The germline V gene encodes CDR1 SGHKS and CDR2 YYEKEE (reference sequence). Trimming cost V 0 bases and J 3 bases; bases outside gene matches: 1. The CDR3 is 14 residues long.

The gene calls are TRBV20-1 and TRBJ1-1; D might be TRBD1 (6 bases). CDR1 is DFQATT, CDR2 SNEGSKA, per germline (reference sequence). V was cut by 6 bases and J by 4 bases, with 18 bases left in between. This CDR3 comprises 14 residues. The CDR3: CSATSSGGRTEAFF. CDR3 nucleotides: TGCAGTGCCACCTCATCGGGGGGGCGCACTGAAGCTTTCTTT.

The CDR3 protein is CATTRPGELFF. The CDR3, as DNA: TGTGCCACCACCCGACCCGGGGAGCTGTTTTTT. The J gene is TRBJ2-2, the V gene TRBV7-9; D gene unclear. CDR3 length: 11 residues. Germline assignment: CDR1 SEHNR and CDR2 FQNEAQ (reference sequence). V was pared by 10 bases and J by 6 bases, with 9 bases between.

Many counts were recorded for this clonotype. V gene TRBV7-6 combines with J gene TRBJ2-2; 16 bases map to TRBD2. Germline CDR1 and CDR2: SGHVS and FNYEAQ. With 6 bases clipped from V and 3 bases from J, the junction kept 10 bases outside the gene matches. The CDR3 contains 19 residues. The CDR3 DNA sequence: TGTGCCAGCAGTTTGACACTGGGACTAGCGGGAGGGTACACCGGGGAGCTGTTTTTT. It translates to CASSLTLGLAGGYTGELFF.

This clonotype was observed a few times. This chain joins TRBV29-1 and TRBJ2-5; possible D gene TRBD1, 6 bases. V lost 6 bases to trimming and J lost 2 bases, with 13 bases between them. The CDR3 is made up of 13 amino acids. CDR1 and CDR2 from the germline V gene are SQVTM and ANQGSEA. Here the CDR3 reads CSVDPTGQETQYF. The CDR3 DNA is TGCAGCGTCGATCCCACAGGGCAAGAGACCCAGTACTTC.

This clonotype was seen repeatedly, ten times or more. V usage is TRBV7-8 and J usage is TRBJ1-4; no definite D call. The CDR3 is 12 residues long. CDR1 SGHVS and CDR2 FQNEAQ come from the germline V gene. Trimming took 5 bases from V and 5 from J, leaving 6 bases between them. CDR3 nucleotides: TGTGCCAGCAGCGCAAGGAATGAAAAACTGTTTTTT. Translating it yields CASSARNEKLFF. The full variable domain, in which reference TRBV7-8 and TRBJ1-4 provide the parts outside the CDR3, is GAGVSQSPRYKVAKRGQDVALRCDPISGHVSLFWYQQALGQGPEFLTYFQNEAQLDKSGLPSDRFFAERPEGSVSTLKIQRTQQEDSAVYLCASSARNEKLFFGSGTQLSVL.

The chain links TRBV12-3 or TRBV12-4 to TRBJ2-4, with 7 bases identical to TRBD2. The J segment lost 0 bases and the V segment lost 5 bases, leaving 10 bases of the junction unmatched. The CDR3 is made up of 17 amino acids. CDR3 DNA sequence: TGTGCCAGCAGTAAAGGCGGCGGGAGTATAGCCAAAAACATTCAGTACTTC. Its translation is CASSKGGGSIAKNIQYF.

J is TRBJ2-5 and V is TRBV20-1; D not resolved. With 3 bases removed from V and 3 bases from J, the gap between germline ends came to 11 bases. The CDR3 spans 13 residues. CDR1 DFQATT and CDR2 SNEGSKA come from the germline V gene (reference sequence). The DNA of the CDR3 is TGCAGTGCTAGCTGGAGCAGTAAAGAGACCCAGTACTTC. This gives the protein CSASWSSKETQYF.

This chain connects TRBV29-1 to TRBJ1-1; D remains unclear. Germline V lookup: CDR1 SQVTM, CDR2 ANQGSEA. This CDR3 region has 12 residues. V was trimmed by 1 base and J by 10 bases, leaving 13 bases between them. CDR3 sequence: CSVEGWKVRAFF. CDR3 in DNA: TGCAGCGTTGAAGGGTGGAAGGTACGAGCTTTCTTT.

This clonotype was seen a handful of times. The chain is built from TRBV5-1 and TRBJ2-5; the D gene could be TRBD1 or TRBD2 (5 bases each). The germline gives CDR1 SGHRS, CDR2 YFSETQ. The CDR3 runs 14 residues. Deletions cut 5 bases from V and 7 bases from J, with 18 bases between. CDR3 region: CASSGAGQLGTQYF. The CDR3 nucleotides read TGCGCCAGCAGTGGGGCGGGTCAACTAGGGACCCAGTACTTC.